Detailed here is one T cell receptor beta chain. Its specificity is unknown. The source of the sample is a study of cytomegalovirus exposure and HLA in healthy donors. About the study: The approximately 120 validation repertoires used the same platform as the 500 to 700 first-cohort repertoires, a later analysis reported. Study-level points and caveats: The study flagged around 150 TCR beta chains as cytomegalovirus-associated.

Donors were drawn from the approximately 110-subject validation cohort, separate from the approximately 680-subject first cohort. Assay used: immunoSEQ multiplex PCR; TCRdb lists only in-frame clones, some missing. Of about 74,000 clones in the sample, roughly 94% were seen once. Trimming took 0 bases from V and 8 from J, leaving 13 bases between them. The CDR3 loop spans 14 amino acids. Germline V CDR1 and CDR2: MNHEY, SVGAGI. Sample: PBMCs. This sequence originates from a woman younger than 35 in good health and CMV-seropositive. The chain carries TRBV6-5 and TRBJ1-1; D remains unclear. The CDR3 coding sequence is TGTGCCAGCAGTTACTCGGCTCATCCTCCCGAAGCTTTCTTT. Protein product: CASSYSAHPPEAFF.